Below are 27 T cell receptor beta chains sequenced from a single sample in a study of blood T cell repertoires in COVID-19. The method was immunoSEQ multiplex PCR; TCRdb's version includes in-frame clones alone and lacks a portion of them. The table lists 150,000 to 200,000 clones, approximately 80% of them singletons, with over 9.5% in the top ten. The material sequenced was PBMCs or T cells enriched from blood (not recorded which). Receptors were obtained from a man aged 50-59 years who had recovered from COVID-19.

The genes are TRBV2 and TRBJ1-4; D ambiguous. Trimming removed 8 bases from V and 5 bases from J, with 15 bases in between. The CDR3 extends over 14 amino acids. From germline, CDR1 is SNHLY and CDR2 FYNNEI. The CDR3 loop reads CASDYIRRNEKLFF. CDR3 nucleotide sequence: TGTGCCAGCGACTATATAAGGAGGAATGAAAAACTGTTTTTT.

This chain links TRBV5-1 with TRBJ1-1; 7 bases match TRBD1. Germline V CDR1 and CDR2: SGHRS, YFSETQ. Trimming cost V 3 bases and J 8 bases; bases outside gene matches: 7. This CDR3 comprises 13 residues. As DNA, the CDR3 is TGCGCCAGCAGCTGGACCGGGACAGACGAAGCTTTCTTT. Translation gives CASSWTGTDEAFF.

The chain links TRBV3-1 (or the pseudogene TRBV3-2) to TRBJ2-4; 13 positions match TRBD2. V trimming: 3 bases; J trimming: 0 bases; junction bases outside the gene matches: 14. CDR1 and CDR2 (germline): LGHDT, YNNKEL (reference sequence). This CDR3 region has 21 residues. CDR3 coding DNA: TGTGCCAGCAGCCAGGGCAAAAAAGGACTAGCGGGGGCTCTAGCCAAAAACATTCAGTACTTC. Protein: CASSQGKKGLAGALAKNIQYF.

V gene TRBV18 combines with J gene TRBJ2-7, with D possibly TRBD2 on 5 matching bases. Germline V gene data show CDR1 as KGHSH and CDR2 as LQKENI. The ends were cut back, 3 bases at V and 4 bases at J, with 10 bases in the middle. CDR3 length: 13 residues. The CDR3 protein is CASSPGRGYEQYF. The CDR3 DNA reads TGTGCCAGCTCACCCGGACGAGGGTACGAGCAGTACTTC.

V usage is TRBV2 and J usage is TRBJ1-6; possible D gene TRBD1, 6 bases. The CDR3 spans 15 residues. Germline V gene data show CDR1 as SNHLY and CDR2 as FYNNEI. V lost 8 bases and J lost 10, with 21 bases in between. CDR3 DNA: TGTGCCAGCCACCGGGGGGCCCCCCCCGGATCACCCCTCCACTTT. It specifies CASHRGAPPGSPLHF.

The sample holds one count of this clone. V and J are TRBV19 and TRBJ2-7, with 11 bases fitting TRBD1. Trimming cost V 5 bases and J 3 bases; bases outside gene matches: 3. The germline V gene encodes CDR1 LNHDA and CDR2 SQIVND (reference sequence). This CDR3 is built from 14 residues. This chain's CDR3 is CASSLGTGGYEQYF. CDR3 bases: TGTGCCAGTAGTCTCGGGACAGGGGGCTACGAGCAGTACTTC.

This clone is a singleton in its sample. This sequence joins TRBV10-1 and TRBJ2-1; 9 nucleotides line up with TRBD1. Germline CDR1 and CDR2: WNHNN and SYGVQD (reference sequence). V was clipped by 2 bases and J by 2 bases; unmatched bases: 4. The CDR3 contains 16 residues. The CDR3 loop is CASSEGTGTTYNEQFF. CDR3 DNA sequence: TGCGCCAGCAGTGAGGGGACAGGGACAACCTACAATGAGCAGTTCTTC.

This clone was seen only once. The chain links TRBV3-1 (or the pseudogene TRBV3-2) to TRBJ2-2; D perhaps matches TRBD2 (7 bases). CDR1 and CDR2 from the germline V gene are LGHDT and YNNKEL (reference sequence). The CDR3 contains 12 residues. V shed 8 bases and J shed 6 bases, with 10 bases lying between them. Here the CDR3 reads CASGGGAGELFF. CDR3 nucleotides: TGTGCCAGCGGAGGGGGGGCCGGGGAGCTGTTTTTT.

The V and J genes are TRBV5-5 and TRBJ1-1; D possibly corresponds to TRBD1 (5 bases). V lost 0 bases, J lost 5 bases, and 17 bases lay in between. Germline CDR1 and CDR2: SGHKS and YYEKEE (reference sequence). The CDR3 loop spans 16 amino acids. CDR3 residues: CASSLGRVWGETEAFF. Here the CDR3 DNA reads TGTGCCAGCAGCTTGGGACGGGTGTGGGGGGAAACTGAAGCTTTCTTT.

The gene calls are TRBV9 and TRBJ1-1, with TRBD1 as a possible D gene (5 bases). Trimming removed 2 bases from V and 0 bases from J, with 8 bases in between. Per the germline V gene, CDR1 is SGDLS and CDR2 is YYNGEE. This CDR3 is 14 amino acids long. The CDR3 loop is CASSVGGVNTEAFF. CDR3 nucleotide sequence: TGTGCCAGCAGCGTCGGAGGGGTGAACACTGAAGCTTTCTTT.

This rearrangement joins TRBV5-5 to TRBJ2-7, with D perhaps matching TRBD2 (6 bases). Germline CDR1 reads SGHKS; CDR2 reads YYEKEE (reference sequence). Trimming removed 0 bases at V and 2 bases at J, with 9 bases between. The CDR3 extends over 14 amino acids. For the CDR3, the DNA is TGTGCCAGCAGCTTGGGGCCGGGGGCCTACGAGCAGTACTTC. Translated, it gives CASSLGPGAYEQYF.

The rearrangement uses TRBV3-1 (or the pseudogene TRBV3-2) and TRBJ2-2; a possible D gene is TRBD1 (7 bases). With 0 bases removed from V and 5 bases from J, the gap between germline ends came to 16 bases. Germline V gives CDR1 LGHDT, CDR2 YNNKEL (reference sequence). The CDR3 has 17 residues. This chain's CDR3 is CASSQDRRGHRTGELFF. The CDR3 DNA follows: TGTGCCAGCAGCCAAGATAGGAGGGGGCATCGAACCGGGGAGCTGTTTTTT.

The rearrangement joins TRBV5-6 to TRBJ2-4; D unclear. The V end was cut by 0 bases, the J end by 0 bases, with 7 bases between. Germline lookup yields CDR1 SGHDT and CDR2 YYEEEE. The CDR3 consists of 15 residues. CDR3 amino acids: CASSLDTLAKNIQYF. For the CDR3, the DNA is TGTGCCAGCAGCTTGGACACCTTAGCCAAAAACATTCAGTACTTC. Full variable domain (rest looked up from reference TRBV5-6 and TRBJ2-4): DAGVTQSPTHLIKTRGQQVTLRCSPKSGHDTVSWYQQALGQGPQFIFQYYEEEERQRGNFPDRFSGHQFPNYSSELNVNALLLGDSALYLCASSLDTLAKNIQYFGAGTRLSVL.

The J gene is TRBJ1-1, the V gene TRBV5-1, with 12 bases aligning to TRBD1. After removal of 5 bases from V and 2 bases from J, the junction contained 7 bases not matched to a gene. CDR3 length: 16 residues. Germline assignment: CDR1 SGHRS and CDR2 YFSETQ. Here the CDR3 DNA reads TGCGCCAGCAGGCCCGGGACAGGGGGCCCTAACACTGAAGCTTTCTTT. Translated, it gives CASRPGTGGPNTEAFF.

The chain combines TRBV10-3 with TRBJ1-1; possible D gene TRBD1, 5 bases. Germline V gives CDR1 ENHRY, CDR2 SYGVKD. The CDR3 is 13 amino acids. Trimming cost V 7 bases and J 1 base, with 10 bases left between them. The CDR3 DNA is TGTGCCATCAAAACAGGATGGAACACTGAAGCTTTCTTT. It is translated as CAIKTGWNTEAFF.

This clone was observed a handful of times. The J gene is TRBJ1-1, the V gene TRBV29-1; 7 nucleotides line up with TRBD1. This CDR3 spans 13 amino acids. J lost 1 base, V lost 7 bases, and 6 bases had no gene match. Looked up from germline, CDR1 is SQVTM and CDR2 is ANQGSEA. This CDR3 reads CSASTGPNTEAFF. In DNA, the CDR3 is TGCAGCGCCTCGACAGGGCCGAACACTGAAGCTTTCTTT.

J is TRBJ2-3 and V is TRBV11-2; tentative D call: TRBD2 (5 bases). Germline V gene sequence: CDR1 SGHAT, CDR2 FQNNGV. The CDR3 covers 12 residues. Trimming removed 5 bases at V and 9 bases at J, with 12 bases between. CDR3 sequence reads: CASSPPGGTQYF. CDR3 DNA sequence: TGTGCCAGCAGCCCGCCGGGCGGGACGCAGTATTTT.

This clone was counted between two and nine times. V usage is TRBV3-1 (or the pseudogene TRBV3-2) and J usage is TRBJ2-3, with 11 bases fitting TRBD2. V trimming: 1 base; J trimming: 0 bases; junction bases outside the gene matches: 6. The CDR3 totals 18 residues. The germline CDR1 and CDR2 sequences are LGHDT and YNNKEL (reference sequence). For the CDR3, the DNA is TGTGCCAGCAGCCAAGGACTAGCGGGACCAACTAGCACAGATACGCAGTATTTT. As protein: CASSQGLAGPTSTDTQYF.

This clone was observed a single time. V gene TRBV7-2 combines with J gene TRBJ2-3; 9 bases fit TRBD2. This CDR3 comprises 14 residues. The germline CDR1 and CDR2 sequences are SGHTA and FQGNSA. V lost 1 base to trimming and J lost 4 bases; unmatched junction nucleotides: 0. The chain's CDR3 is CASSLGGGADTQYF. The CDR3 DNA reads TGTGCCAGCAGCTTAGGCGGGGGGGCAGATACGCAGTATTTT. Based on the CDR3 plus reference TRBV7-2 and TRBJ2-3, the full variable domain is GAGVSQSPSNKVTEKGKDVELRCDPISGHTALYWYRQSLGQGLEFLIYFQGNSAPDKSGLPSDRFSAERTGGSVSTLTIQRTQQEDSAVYLCASSLGGGADTQYFGPGTRLTVL.

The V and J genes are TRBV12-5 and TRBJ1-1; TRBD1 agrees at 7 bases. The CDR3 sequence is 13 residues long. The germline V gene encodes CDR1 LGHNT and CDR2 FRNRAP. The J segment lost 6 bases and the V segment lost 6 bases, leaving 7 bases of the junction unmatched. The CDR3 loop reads CASGRTGVSEAFF. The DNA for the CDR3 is TGTGCTAGTGGCCGAACAGGGGTCTCTGAAGCTTTCTTT.

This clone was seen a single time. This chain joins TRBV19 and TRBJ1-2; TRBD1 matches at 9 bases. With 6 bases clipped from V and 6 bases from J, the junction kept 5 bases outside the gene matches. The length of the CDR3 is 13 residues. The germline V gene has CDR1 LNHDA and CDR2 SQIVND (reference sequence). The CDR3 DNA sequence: TGTGCCAGTAGGTCACAGGGGGCCCATGGCTACACCTTC. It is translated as CASRSQGAHGYTF.

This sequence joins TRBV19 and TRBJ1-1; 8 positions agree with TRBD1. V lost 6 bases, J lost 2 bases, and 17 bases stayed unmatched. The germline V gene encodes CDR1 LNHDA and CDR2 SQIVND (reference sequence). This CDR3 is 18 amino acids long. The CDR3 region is CASRLRPGRGQENTEAFF. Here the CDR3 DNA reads TGTGCCAGTAGACTCCGACCCGGCAGGGGGCAGGAAAACACTGAAGCTTTCTTT. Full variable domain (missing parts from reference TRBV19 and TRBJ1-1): DGGITQSPKYLFRKEGQNVTLSCEQNLNHDAMYWYRQDPGQGLRLIYYSQIVNDFQKGDIAEGYSVSREKKESFPLTVTSAQKNPTAFYLCASRLRPGRGQENTEAFFGQGTRLTVV.

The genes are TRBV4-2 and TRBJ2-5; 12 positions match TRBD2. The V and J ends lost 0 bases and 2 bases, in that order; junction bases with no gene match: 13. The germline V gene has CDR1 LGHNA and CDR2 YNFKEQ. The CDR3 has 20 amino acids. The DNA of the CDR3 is TGTGCCAGCAGCCAAGATCCCCCTAGCGGGGGGGCAGGGCGACAAGAGACCCAGTACTTC. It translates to CASSQDPPSGGAGRQETQYF.

CDR3 sequence: CASSSGQGRYEQYF. CDR3 bases: TGTGCCAGCAGCTCGGGACAGGGGAGGTACGAGCAGTACTTC. This sequence joins TRBV6-5 and TRBJ2-7; 10 positions agree with TRBD1. CDR1 MNHEY and CDR2 SVGAGI come from the germline V gene. This CDR3 is 14 amino acids long. V was pared by 6 bases and J by 4 bases, with 6 bases of the junction left unmatched.

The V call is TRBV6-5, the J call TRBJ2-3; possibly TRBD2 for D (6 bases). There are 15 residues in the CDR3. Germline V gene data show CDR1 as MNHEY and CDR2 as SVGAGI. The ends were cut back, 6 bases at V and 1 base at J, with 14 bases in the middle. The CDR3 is CASSLRPGGTDTQYF. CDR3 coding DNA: TGTGCCAGCAGCCTCCGGCCGGGGGGCACAGATACGCAGTATTTT.

The CDR3 loop reads CASSPGMVQGEPGANVLTF. In DNA form, the CDR3 reads TGTGCCAGCAGTCCGGGGATGGTACAGGGGGAACCTGGGGCCAACGTCCTGACTTTC. J is TRBJ2-6 and V is TRBV7-9; 8 bases map to TRBD1. CDR3 size: 19 residues. Germline V lookup: CDR1 SEHNR, CDR2 FQNEAQ (reference sequence). With 6 bases clipped from V and 2 bases from J, the junction kept 15 bases outside the gene matches.

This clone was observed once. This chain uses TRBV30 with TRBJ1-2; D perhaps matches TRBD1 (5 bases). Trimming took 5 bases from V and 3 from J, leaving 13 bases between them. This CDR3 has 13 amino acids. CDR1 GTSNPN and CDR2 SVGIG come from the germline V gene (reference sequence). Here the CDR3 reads CAWAPGLYYGYTF. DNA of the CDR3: TGTGCCTGGGCTCCGGGACTCTACTATGGCTACACCTTC. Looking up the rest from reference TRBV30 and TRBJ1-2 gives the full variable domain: SQTIHQWPATLVQPVGSPLSLECTVEGTSNPNLYWYRQAAGRGLQLLFYSVGIGQISSEVPQNLSASRPQDRQFILSSKKLLLSDSGFYLCAWAPGLYYGYTFGSGTRLTVV.